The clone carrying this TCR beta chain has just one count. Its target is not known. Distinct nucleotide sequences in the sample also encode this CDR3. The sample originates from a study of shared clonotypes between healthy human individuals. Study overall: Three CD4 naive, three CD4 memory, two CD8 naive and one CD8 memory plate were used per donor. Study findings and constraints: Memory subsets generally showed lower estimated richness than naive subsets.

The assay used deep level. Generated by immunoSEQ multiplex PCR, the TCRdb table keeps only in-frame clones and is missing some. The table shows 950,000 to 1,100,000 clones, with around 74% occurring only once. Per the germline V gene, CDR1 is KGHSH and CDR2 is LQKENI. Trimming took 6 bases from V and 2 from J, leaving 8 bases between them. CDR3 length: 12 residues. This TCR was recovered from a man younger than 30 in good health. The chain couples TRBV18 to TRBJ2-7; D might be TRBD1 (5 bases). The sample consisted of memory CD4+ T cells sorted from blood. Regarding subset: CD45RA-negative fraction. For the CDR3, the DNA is TGTGCCAGCTCCCCAGGGACCTACGAGCAGTACTTC. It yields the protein CASSPGTYEQYF.